This T cell receptor (beta chain) appears in the sequencing data of a study of OX40 agonist ivuxolimab in advanced cancers. The wider study: The treatment was a fully human IgG2 OX40 agonist, ivuxolimab.

Data came from immunoSEQ multiplex PCR; TCRdb stores just in-frame clones and leaves some out. Of some 40,000 clones listed, 65% to 90% are singletons. The TCR was taken from an adult with an advanced solid tumor such as melanoma, head and neck, liver or kidney cancer. This sample comprised CD4+ or CD8+ T cells sorted from blood, obtained in a trial of the OX40 agonist ivuxolimab.

The CDR3 coding sequence is TGTGCCAGCAGTAACCGGGACAGAAGCTACGAGCAGTACTTC. Translated, it gives CASSNRDRSYEQYF. The chain has TRBV25-1 and TRBJ2-7, with 7 bases lining up with TRBD1. V was pared by 5 bases and J by 3 bases, with 7 bases of the junction left unmatched. The CDR3 has 14 residues. Germline CDR1 reads MGHDK; CDR2 reads SYGVNS.